The 5 T cell receptor beta chains below come from one sample, sequenced in a study of cytomegalovirus exposure and HLA in healthy donors. It was with 60 Vbeta and 13 Jbeta primers that the PCR ran. Assay: immunoSEQ multiplex PCR; the TCRdb copy retains only in-frame clones and omits some. The sample consists of 150,000 to 200,000 clones, 12% of them appearing once. The sequenced material came from PBMCs. The receptors shown here come from a man between 50 and 59 years old in good health and CMV-seropositive.

The table lists this clone with a few counts. The chain recombines TRBV18 with TRBJ2-6; D not resolved. V was clipped by 3 bases and J by 0 bases, with 9 bases between them. Germline values: CDR1 KGHSH, CDR2 LQKENI. CDR3 length equals 16 residues. Written as DNA, the CDR3 is TGTGCCAGCTCACCCACCCGCAGCTCTGGGGCCAACGTCCTGACTTTC. This encodes CASSPTRSSGANVLTF. Full variable domain (missing parts from reference TRBV18 and TRBJ2-6): NAGVMQNPRHLVRRRGQEARLRCSPMKGHSHVYWYRQLPEEGLKFMVYLQKENIIDESGMPKERFSAEFPKEGPSILRIQQVVRGDSAAYFCASSPTRSSGANVLTFGAGSRLTVL.

This clone was observed a single time. This chain uses TRBV5-4 with TRBJ1-2; the match to TRBD1 covers 7 bases. The CDR3 is 14 amino acids. The V gene's germline CDR1 is SGHNT and CDR2 YYREEE (reference sequence). With V trimmed by 3 bases and J by 4 bases, 6 bases remained unmatched. The CDR3: CASSSTGTAYGYTF. The CDR3 bases are TGTGCCAGCAGCTCGACAGGGACAGCCTATGGCTACACCTTC.

The sample holds a few counts of this clone. The chain is built from TRBV15 and TRBJ2-5; perhaps TRBD2 as D (6 bases). Trimming left V 3 bases short and J 0 bases short, with 11 bases between. Germline CDR1 is LNHNV and CDR2 is YYDKDF (reference sequence). The CDR3 consists of 15 residues. The CDR3 is CATSSPSEYQETQYF. The CDR3 DNA reads TGTGCCACCAGCAGCCCTAGCGAGTACCAAGAGACCCAGTACTTC.

This clone showed up just a few times. This chain uses TRBV15 with TRBJ2-3; TRBD2 agrees at 11 bases. The CDR3 contains 15 residues. V lost 5 bases to trimming and J lost 6 bases; unmatched junction nucleotides: 7. Germline CDR1 and CDR2: LNHNV and YYDKDF (reference sequence). CDR3 nucleotide sequence: TGTGCCACCAGCCGTAGCGGGGGGGTCGGGGATACGCAGTATTTT. Translated, it gives CATSRSGGVGDTQYF.

The chain joins TRBV5-6 to TRBJ1-2; D is unresolved. Looked up from germline, CDR1 is SGHDT and CDR2 is YYEEEE. The CDR3 length is 14 residues. V was cut by 0 bases and J by 2 bases, with 8 bases left in between. Written as DNA, the CDR3 is TGTGCCAGCAGCTTGGAATACGGGAACTATGGCTACACCTTC. Translation: CASSLEYGNYGYTF.